This TCR beta chain comes out of a study of T cells after posttransplantation cyclophosphamide. Broader study findings: Blood and skin or GI T cell repertoires showed limited TRB overlap.

Libraries were prepared by immunoSEQ multiplex PCR; TCRdb keeps only in-frame clonotypes and omits some of them. The sample has some 66,000 clones; around 95% are singletons. With regard to this clone: The antigen remains undetermined.

Trimming removed 3 bases from V and 0 bases from J, with 6 bases in between. The germline gives CDR1 LNHNV, CDR2 YYDKDF (reference sequence). The length of the CDR3 is 15 residues. The chain is built from TRBV15 and TRBJ2-6, with D hard to call. This clonotype was sampled from a woman in her thirties in good health and a related stem cell transplant donor. Sequencing was carried out using PBMCs. The chain's CDR3 is CATSSYFSGANVLTF. The CDR3 coding sequence is TGTGCCACCAGCAGTTATTTCTCTGGGGCCAACGTCCTGACTTTC.